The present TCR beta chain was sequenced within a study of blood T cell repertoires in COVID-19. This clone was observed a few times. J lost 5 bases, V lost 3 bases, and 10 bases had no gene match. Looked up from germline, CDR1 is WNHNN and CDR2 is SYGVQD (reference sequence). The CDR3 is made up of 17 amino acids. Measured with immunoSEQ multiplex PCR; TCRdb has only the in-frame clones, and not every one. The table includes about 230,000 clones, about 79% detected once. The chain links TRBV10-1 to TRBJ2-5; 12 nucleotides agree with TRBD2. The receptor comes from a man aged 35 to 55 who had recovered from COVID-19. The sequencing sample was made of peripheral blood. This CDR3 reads CASSDGSSSGGAETQYF. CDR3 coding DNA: TGCGCCAGCAGTGATGGTTCGTCTAGCGGGGGGGCCGAGACCCAGTACTTC.